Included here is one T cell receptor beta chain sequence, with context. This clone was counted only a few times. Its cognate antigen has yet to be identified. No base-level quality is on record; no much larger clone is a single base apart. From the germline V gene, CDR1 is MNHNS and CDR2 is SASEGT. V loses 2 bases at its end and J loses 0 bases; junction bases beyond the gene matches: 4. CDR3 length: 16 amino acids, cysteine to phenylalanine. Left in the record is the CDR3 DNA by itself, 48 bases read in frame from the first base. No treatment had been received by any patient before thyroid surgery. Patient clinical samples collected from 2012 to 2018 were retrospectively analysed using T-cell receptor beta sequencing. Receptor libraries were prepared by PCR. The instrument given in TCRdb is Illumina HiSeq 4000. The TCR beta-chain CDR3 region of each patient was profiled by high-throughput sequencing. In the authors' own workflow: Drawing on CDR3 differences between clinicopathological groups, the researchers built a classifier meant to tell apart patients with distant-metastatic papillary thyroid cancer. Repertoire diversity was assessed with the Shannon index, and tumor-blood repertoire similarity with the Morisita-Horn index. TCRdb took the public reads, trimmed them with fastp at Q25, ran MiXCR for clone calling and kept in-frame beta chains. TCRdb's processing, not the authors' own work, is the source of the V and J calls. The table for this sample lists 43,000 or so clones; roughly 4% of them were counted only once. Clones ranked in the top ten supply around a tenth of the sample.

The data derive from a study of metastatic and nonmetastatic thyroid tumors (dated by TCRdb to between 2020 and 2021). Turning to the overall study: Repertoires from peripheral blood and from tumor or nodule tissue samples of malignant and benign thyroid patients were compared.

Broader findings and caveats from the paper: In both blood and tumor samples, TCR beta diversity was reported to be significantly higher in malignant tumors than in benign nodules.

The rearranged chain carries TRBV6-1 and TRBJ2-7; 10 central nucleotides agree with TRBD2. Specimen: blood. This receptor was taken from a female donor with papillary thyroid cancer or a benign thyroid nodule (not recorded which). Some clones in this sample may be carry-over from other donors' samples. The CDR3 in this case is CASSEFSGGSSYEQYF. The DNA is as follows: TGTGCCAGCAGTGAATTTAGCGGGGGGAGCTCCTACGAGCAGTACTTC.